The entry that follows covers one T cell receptor beta chain sequence. In this sample, this clone turned up many times. This clone's antigen is unknown. The read terminates 3 residues before the CDR3 end, so the remaining end is supplied by the germline J gene. This specimen belongs to a study of T cell clonality in common variable immunodeficiency (dated by TCRdb to about 2015). The study at large found these results: Although equal DNA input was used, an average of approximately 82,000 unique sequences per sample was obtained for controls, compared with approximately 30,000 for CVID samples. Increased TCRbeta clonality was found in CVID subjects compared with healthy controls (t-test p = 0.018), with the increase being most characteristic of about a third of subjects. Correlations of repertoire features with clinical complications were constrained by heterogeneity among patients within the CVID cohort. According to the authors, finding the cause of the higher clonality in CVID would require sequencing the repertoires of T cell subpopulations. Fewer deletions and N-nucleotide insertions were reportedly observed in CVID TCRbeta sequences, and highly modified clones with 13 or more V deletions were reportedly absent from CVID TCRbeta sequences. CVID subjects shared fewer TCRbeta clones with each other than healthy controls did (p < 0.0001).

The CDR3 runs 15 residues from the cysteine to the phenylalanine. The CDR3 was read in part: 36 bases, with the frame set at base 1. The germline V gene gives CDR1 as SQVTM and CDR2 as ANQGSEA. Trimming takes 4 bases off V and 4 bases off J; junction bases not matched to a gene: 10. Most CVID patients and most healthy controls were of Caucasian heritage. Heparinized peripheral whole blood samples of about 5 to 8 ml were collected from each donor. Genomic DNA from adults with common variable immune deficiency (CVID) and from healthy adult controls was used to sequence TCRbeta CDR3 repertoires. The control group comprised some 22 healthy adult volunteers, roughly 12 female and 10 male, aged roughly 23 to 66 years with a mean age of roughly 35. Diluted blood was density-centrifuged over Hypaque 1077 or Ficoll-Paque to isolate peripheral blood mononuclear cells. Unsorted mononuclear cells served as the source of genomic DNA, which was extracted either by Qiagen column purification or by a centrifugation-based method.

CVID samples and control samples contributed equivalent amounts of genomic DNA as sequencing input. For every sample, a 60 bp segment covering the rearranged TCRbeta CDR3 region was amplified and then sequenced. The immunoSEQ assay, a bias-corrected multiplex PCR combined with high-throughput sequencing, was used to amplify TCRbeta. The source study handled its data this way. Each unique nucleotide sequence was treated as a clone and annotated with V, D and J genes, copy number and frequency. Sequences were labeled productive if in frame, and non-productive if out of frame or containing stop codons. As previously described, clonality was calculated on the basis of Shannon's entropy. The predicted amino acid sequences of productive clones were used to derive the mean CDR3 Kyte-Doolittle hydropathy. The R hclust function was used to hierarchically cluster scaled V gene usage with Manhattan distance and complete linkage. Sharing of clones by CDR3 amino acid sequence was evaluated by resampling 12 repertoires per group over 100 rounds. The repertoires were screened for approximately 63 published EBV-specific TCRbeta sequences and a few hundred published CMV-specific TCRbeta sequences. Analysis left out a couple of CVID samples that produced under 10,000 sequences, so 40 to 50 CVID repertoires remained. Sourced from immuneACCESS, this table was stored by TCRdb with only in-frame sequences that have V and J called. A share of the clones is absent; for the studies checked, an unresolved V gene accounts for under half, and the remainder has no known explanation. The V and J calls and clone size were taken over from that table, and D and trimming were inferred from the DNA. This sample contains about 55,000 clones, none of which is a singleton. Over 0.8% of the sample rests with the top ten.

This receptor was identified in a person between 18 and 69 years old in good health. The V and J segments used are TRBV29-1 and TRBJ2-1; TRBD2 fits 7 bases in the junction. Sequencing input: peripheral blood mononuclear cells. The CDR3 region has the sequence CSVGWLAELYNEQFF. CDR3 bases read: TGCAGCGTTGGTTGGCTAGCGGAGCTATACAATGAG.